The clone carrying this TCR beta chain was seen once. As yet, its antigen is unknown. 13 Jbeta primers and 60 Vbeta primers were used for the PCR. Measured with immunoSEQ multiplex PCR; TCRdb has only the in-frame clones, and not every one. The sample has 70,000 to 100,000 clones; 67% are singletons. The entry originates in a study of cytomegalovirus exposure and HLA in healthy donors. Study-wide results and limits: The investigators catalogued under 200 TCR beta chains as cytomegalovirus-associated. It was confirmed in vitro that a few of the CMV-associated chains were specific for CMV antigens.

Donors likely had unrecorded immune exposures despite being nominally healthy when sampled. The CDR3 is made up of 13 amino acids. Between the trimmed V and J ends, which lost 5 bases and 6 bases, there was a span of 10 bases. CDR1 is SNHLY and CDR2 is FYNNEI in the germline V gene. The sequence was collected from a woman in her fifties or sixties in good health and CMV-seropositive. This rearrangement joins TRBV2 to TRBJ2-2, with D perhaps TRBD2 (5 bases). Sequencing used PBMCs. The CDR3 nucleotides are TGTGCCAGCAGTACTAGAGCCCCCGGGGAGCTGTTTTTT. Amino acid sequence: CASSTRAPGELFF.